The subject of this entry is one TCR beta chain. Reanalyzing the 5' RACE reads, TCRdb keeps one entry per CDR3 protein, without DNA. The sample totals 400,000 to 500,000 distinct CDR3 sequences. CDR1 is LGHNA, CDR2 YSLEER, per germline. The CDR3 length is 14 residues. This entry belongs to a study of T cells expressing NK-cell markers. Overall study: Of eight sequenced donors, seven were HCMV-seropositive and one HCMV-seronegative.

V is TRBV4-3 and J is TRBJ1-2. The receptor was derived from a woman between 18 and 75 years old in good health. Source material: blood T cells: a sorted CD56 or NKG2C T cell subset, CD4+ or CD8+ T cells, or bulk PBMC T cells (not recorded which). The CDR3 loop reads CASSPRTANDGYTF.